This T cell receptor beta chain came from a study of Graves' ophthalmopathy and Graves' hyperthyroidism. The CDR3 runs to 15 residues. V lost 5 bases to trimming and J lost 2 bases; unmatched junction nucleotides: 7. Per the germline V gene, CDR1 is SGHAT and CDR2 is FQNNGV. From RNA, the CDR3 regions of TCR beta chains were amplified and sequenced. Second-round multiplex PCR followed a first-round RT-PCR using HTBI primers. TCRdb used MiXCR to reprocess the multiplex PCR reads, holding one entry per CDR3 protein. The sample has 400,000 to 450,000 distinct CDR3 sequences, under 25% seen once. This TCR derives from a woman aged 18-29 years with stable Graves' hyperthyroidism. Sequences were obtained from peripheral blood. The chain has TRBV11-2 and TRBJ2-7; 9 bases align to TRBD2. CDR3 sequence reads: CASSRGGGATYEQYF. As DNA, the CDR3 is TGTGCCAGCAGCCGCGGCGGGGGGGCAACCTACGAGCAGTACTTC.